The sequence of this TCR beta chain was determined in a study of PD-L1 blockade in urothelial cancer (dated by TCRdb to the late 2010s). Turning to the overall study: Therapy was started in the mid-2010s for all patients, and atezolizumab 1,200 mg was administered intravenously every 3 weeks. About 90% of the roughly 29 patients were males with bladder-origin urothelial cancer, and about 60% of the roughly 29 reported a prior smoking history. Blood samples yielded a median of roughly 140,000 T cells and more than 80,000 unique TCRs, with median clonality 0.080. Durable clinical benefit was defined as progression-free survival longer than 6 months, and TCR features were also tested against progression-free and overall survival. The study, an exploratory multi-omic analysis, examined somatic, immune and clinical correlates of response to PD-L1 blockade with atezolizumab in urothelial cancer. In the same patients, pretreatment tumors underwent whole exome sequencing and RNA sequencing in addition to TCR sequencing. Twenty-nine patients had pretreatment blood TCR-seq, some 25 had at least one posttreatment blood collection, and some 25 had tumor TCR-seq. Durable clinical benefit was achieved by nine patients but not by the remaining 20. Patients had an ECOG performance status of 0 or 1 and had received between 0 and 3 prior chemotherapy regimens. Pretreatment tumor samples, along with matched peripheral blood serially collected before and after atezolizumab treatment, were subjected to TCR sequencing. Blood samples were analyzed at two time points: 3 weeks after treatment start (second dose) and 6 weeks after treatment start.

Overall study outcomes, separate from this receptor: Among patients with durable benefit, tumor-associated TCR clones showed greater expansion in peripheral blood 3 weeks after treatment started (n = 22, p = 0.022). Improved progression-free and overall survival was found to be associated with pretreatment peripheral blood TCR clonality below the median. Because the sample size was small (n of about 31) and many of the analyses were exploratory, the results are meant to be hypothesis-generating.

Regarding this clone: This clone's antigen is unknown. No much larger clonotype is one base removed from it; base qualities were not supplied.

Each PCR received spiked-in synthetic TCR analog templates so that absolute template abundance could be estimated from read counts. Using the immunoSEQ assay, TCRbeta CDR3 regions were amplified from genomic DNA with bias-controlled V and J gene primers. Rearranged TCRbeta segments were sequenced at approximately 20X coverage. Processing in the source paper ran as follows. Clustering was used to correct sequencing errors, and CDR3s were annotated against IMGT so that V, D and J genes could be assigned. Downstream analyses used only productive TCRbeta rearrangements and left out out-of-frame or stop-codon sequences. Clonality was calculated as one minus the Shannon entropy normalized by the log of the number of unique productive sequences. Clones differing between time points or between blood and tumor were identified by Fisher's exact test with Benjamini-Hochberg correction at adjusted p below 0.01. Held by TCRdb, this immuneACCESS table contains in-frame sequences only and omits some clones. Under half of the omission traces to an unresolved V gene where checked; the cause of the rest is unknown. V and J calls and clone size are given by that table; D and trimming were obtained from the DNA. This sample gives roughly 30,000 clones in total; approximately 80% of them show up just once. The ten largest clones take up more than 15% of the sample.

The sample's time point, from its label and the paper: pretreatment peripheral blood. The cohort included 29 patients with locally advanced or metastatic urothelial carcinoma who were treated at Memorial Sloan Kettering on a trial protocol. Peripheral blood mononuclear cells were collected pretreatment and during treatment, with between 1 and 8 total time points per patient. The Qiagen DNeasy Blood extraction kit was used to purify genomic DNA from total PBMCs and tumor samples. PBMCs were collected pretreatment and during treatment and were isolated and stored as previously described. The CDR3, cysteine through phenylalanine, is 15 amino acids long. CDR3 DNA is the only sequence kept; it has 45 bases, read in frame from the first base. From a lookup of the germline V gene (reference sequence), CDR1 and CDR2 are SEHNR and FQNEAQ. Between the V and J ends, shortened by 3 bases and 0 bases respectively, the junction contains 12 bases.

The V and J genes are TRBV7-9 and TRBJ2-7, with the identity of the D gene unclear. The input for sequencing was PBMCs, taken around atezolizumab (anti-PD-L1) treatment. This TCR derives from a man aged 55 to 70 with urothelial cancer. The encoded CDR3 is CASSFFSTSSYEQYF. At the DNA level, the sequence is TGTGCCAGCAGCTTTTTTTCTACGAGCTCCTACGAGCAGTACTTC.